The 7 T cell receptor beta chains below all came from one sample that was sequenced in a study of T cells in severe cutaneous drug reactions. The iRepertoire multiplex PCR system with TCR subtype-specific primers built both bulk and single-cell libraries. TCRdb reprocessed the multiplex PCR reads, keeping one entry per CDR3 protein, no DNA. The listing contains about 21,000 distinct CDR3 sequences. The patients sequenced had a carbamazepine-induced Stevens-Johnson syndrome or toxic epidermal necrolysis reaction. The sequenced sample was PBMCs. The receptor source for this set is a human donor with toxic epidermal necrolysis, a severe cutaneous drug reaction.

CDR3: CASSFGPSYEQYF. This rearrangement joins TRBV7-2 to TRBJ2-7. CDR1 is SGHTA and CDR2 is FQGNSA in the germline V gene. The CDR3 runs 13 residues.

This clonotype is classed as medium-sized by frequency. J is TRBJ2-1 and V is TRBV18. Germline assignment: CDR1 KGHSH and CDR2 LQKENI. This CDR3 comprises 14 residues. CDR3 sequence reads: CASSPISARNEQFF.

The chain combines TRBV15 with TRBJ1-2; TCRdb indicates TRBD1, and absent DNA this call remains unverified. CDR1 is LNHNV and CDR2 is YYDKDF in the germline V gene (reference sequence). The CDR3 extends over 13 amino acids. This CDR3 reads CATSSRTGSGYTF.

By frequency, this clonotype registers medium-sized. This sequence joins TRBV2 and TRBJ1-4. The CDR3 is made up of 14 amino acids. Per germline, CDR1 SNHLY and CDR2 FYNNEI. CDR3 in amino acids: CASSDMGTNEKLFF.

The chain uses TRBV4-2 and TRBJ2-2. The CDR3 is made up of 13 amino acids. From germline, CDR1 is LGHNA and CDR2 YNFKEQ. The CDR3 sequence: CASSHYGTGELFF.

Here the CDR3 reads CASSLGSPEQFF. The chain is built from TRBV12-3 or TRBV12-4 and TRBJ2-1; TCRdb calls TRBD1, which cannot be checked without DNA. The CDR3 extends over 12 amino acids.

V is TRBV5-1 and J is TRBJ2-1; TCRdb picks TRBD1, but there is no DNA to check that call. This CDR3 has 19 amino acids. Per the germline V gene, CDR1 is SGHRS and CDR2 is YFSETQ. The CDR3 region is CASSSDTFWGALSYNEQFF.